This TCR beta chain was recovered during a study of OX40 agonist ivuxolimab in advanced cancers. Study-wide context: Patients' therapy was ivuxolimab, an antibody that acts as an agonist of OX40 (CD134). In this trial design, patients received ivuxolimab intravenously at 0.01 to 10 mg/kg every 2 weeks.

The protocol was immunoSEQ multiplex PCR, while the TCRdb copy is restricted to in-frame clones and leaves out a portion. The sample has some 80,000 clones; approximately 84% are singletons. Regarding the study as a whole: At 0.1 to 3.0 mg/kg, CD4+ and CD8+ blood T cells expanded clonally by week 6. CD8+ T cells averaged more expanded clones than CD4+.

On this clone itself: Its matching antigen is unknown.

CDR3 length: 15 amino acids. Germline lookup yields CDR1 KGHSH and CDR2 LQKENI. Trimming took off 4 bases at V and 2 bases at J, with 14 bases between the two ends. The clonotype comes from an adult with an advanced solid tumor such as melanoma, head and neck, liver or kidney cancer. This specimen consisted of CD4+ or CD8+ T cells sorted from blood, obtained in a trial of the OX40 agonist ivuxolimab. The chain is built from TRBV18 and TRBJ1-2; D might be TRBD1 (5 bases). As DNA, the CDR3 is TGTGCCAGCTCACTCGGACAATCATCCAACTATGGCTACACCTTC. Translated: CASSLGQSSNYGYTF.